This T cell receptor (beta chain) came from a study of shared clonotypes between healthy human individuals. TCRdb keeps only in-frame clones here, not all; method: immunoSEQ multiplex PCR. This sample has approximately 940,000 clones, with over 75% found just once. In its sample, this clone was seen many times. The receptor comes from a man aged 18-30 years in good health. The sequenced sample was memory CD4+ T cells sorted from blood. Subset of the sample: CD45RA-negative fraction.

This CDR3 reads CASSPPDRANTGELFF. In DNA form, the CDR3 reads TGTGCCAGCTCACCACCGGACAGGGCGAACACCGGGGAGCTGTTTTTT. The chain links TRBV18 to TRBJ2-2; 8 bases are shared with TRBD1. V shed 0 bases, J shed 0 bases, and the junction held 0 bases outside the gene matches. Germline assignment: CDR1 KGHSH and CDR2 LQKENI. The CDR3 loop spans 16 amino acids. Full variable domain (missing parts from reference TRBV18 and TRBJ2-2): NAGVMQNPRHLVRRRGQEARLRCSPMKGHSHVYWYRQLPEEGLKFMVYLQKENIIDESGMPKERFSAEFPKEGPSILRIQQVVRGDSAAYFCASSPPDRANTGELFFGEGSRLTVL.